The rows below give T cell receptor beta chains drawn from one sample of a study of T cells in Graves' hyperthyroidism and ophthalmopathy. TCRdb ran MiXCR on the multiplex PCR reads and lists one entry per CDR3 protein. The table records fewer than 600,000 distinct CDR3 sequences, 14% of them present only once. The sample consisted of blood. The receptors stem from a woman between 40 and 55 years old with Graves' hyperthyroidism. The CDR3 runs from the conserved cysteine through the conserved F or W. Each record gives: V gene, J gene, D gene, clone size, CDR3 protein, CDR3 DNA. The D gene is left open where the match is weak. The listing skips clone size in some rows; elsewhere it reads once, few, many or a size class.

v_gene: TRBV6-1
j_gene: TRBJ1-1
d_gene: TRBD1
abundance: .
CDR3aa: CASSEGQGSTEAFF
CDR3nt: TGTGCCAGCAGTGAGGGACAGGGGAGCACTGAAGCTTTCTTT

v_gene: TRBV4-1
j_gene: TRBJ1-5
d_gene: .
abundance: few
CDR3aa: CASSLEGGESSNQPQHF
CDR3nt: TGCGCCAGCAGCCTCGAGGGGGGGGAATCTAGCAATCAGCCCCAGCATTTT

v_gene: TRBV6-1
j_gene: TRBJ1-1
d_gene: TRBD1
abundance: few
CDR3aa: CASSGSTGRTEAFF
CDR3nt: TGTGCCAGCAGTGGATCGACAGGGCGGACTGAAGCTTTCTTT

v_gene: TRBV24-1
j_gene: TRBJ1-5
d_gene: .
abundance: few
CDR3aa: CATSQQGYQPQHF
CDR3nt: TGTGCCACAAGTCAACAGGGTTATCAGCCCCAGCATTTT

v_gene: TRBV6-2/TRBV6-3
j_gene: TRBJ2-1
d_gene: .
abundance: .
CDR3aa: CASTPRGNEQFF
CDR3nt: TGTGCCAGCACCCCCAGGGGAAATGAGCAGTTCTTC

v_gene: TRBV7-9
j_gene: TRBJ1-4
d_gene: TRBD1
abundance: many
CDR3aa: CASSPGQSNEKLFF
CDR3nt: TGTGCCAGCAGCCCGGGACAGAGTAATGAAAAACTGTTTTTT

v_gene: TRBV28
j_gene: TRBJ1-2
d_gene: .
abundance: few
CDR3aa: CASSFGTARGYTF
CDR3nt: TGTGCCAGCAGTTTTGGCACCGCAAGAGGCTACACCTTC

v_gene: TRBV29-1
j_gene: TRBJ2-5
d_gene: TRBD2
abundance: many
CDR3aa: CSVGTSGGPEETQYF
CDR3nt: TGCAGCGTTGGGACTAGCGGAGGCCCAGAAGAGACCCAGTACTTC

v_gene: TRBV29-1
j_gene: TRBJ2-1
d_gene: .
abundance: many
CDR3aa: CSVEVSYNEQFF
CDR3nt: TGCAGCGTTGAGGTCTCCTACAATGAGCAGTTCTTC

v_gene: TRBV7-3
j_gene: TRBJ2-7
d_gene: TRBD2
abundance: many
CDR3aa: CAGGPKVLAGGPGEQYF
CDR3nt: TGTGCCGGCGGACCTAAAGTCCTAGCGGGAGGGCCCGGGGAGCAGTACTTC

v_gene: TRBV7-2
j_gene: TRBJ2-3
d_gene: .
abundance: .
CDR3aa: CASSWAPSTDTQYF
CDR3nt: TGTGCCAGCAGCTGGGCGCCCAGCACAGATACGCAGTATTTT

v_gene: TRBV28
j_gene: TRBJ2-7
d_gene: .
abundance: many
CDR3aa: CASTGPAEGRGPYEQYF
CDR3nt: TGTGCCAGCACCGGTCCCGCGGAGGGACGGGGGCCCTACGAGCAGTACTTC

v_gene: TRBV2
j_gene: TRBJ2-1
d_gene: .
abundance: many
CDR3aa: CASSDGAGPSEQFF
CDR3nt: TGTGCCAGCAGTGATGGGGCGGGACCTAGTGAGCAGTTCTTC

v_gene: TRBV15
j_gene: TRBJ1-5
d_gene: TRBD1
abundance: many
CDR3aa: CATSRETGGRQPQHF
CDR3nt: TGTGCCACCAGCAGAGAAACAGGGGGACGGCAGCCCCAGCATTTT

v_gene: TRBV11-2
j_gene: TRBJ2-4
d_gene: .
abundance: few
CDR3aa: CASSLLGGSMDIQYF
CDR3nt: TGTGCCAGCAGCTTATTAGGGGGGTCTATGGACATTCAGTACTTC

v_gene: TRBV28
j_gene: TRBJ2-7
d_gene: .
abundance: many
CDR3aa: CASSLGAGRYEQYF
CDR3nt: TGTGCCAGCAGTTTAGGTGCAGGGCGCTACGAGCAGTACTTC

v_gene: TRBV5-1
j_gene: TRBJ2-7
d_gene: TRBD2
abundance: many
CDR3aa: CASSLGERDLSYEQYF
CDR3nt: TGCGCCAGCAGCTTGGGAGAGCGGGACCTTTCGTACGAGCAGTACTTC

v_gene: TRBV29-1
j_gene: TRBJ2-6
d_gene: .
abundance: .
CDR3aa: CSVEAGTGANVLTF
CDR3nt: TGCAGCGTTGAAGCTGGGACTGGGGCCAACGTCCTGACTTTC

v_gene: TRBV5-1
j_gene: TRBJ2-3
d_gene: .
abundance: few
CDR3aa: CASSALGGDTQYF
CDR3nt: TGCGCCAGCTCCGCTTTAGGGGGAGATACGCAGTATTTT

v_gene: TRBV27
j_gene: TRBJ1-1
d_gene: .
abundance: .
CDR3aa: CASSYSRADPMNTEAFF
CDR3nt: TGTGCCAGCAGTTACTCGAGGGCAGATCCCATGAACACTGAAGCTTTCTTT

v_gene: TRBV20-1
j_gene: TRBJ2-5
d_gene: TRBD2
abundance: many
CDR3aa: CSARAGGPLETQYF
CDR3nt: TGCAGTGCGAGAGCGGGAGGGCCGTTAGAGACCCAGTACTTC

v_gene: TRBV7-9
j_gene: TRBJ2-7
d_gene: TRBD2
abundance: many
CDR3aa: CASTRLPGLAAYEQYF
CDR3nt: TGTGCCAGCACTCGACTTCCGGGGCTAGCGGCCTACGAGCAGTACTTC

v_gene: TRBV24-1
j_gene: TRBJ2-5
d_gene: TRBD2
abundance: many
CDR3aa: CATSDSRLAGATGGETQYF
CDR3nt: TGTGCCACCAGTGACTCCCGACTAGCGGGAGCCACCGGGGGAGAGACCCAGTACTTC

v_gene: TRBV28
j_gene: TRBJ1-1
d_gene: .
abundance: many
CDR3aa: CASVPGGYTEAFF
CDR3nt: TGTGCCAGCGTCCCGGGGGGCTACACTGAAGCTTTCTTT

v_gene: TRBV27
j_gene: TRBJ2-2
d_gene: TRBD1
abundance: many
CDR3aa: CASSQGQGRITGELFF
CDR3nt: TGTGCCAGCAGTCAGGGACAGGGAAGGATCACCGGGGAGCTGTTTTTT

v_gene: TRBV20-1
j_gene: TRBJ2-7
d_gene: .
abundance: many
CDR3aa: CSASPGESYEQYF
CDR3nt: TGCAGTGCTAGTCCAGGGGAAAGTTACGAGCAGTACTTC

v_gene: TRBV7-9
j_gene: TRBJ2-1
d_gene: .
abundance: many
CDR3aa: CASSPINEQFF
CDR3nt: TGTGCCAGCAGCCCTATCAATGAGCAGTTCTTC

v_gene: TRBV30
j_gene: TRBJ2-5
d_gene: TRBD1
abundance: many
CDR3aa: CAWSTGQRGQETQYF
CDR3nt: TGTGCCTGGAGTACGGGACAGCGCGGCCAAGAGACCCAGTACTTC

v_gene: TRBV19
j_gene: TRBJ2-1
d_gene: .
abundance: many
CDR3aa: CASSMDINNEQFF
CDR3nt: TGTGCCAGTAGCATGGACATAAACAATGAGCAGTTCTTC

v_gene: TRBV5-5
j_gene: TRBJ1-5
d_gene: TRBD1
abundance: few
CDR3aa: CASSLAGTVNQPQHF
CDR3nt: TGTGCCAGCAGCTTGGCCGGGACAGTAAATCAGCCCCAGCATTTT

v_gene: TRBV27
j_gene: TRBJ1-6
d_gene: .
abundance: many
CDR3aa: CASSPGGSFGSPLHF
CDR3nt: TGTGCCAGCAGTCCCGGGGGAAGCTTTGGGTCACCCCTCCACTTT

v_gene: TRBV2
j_gene: TRBJ1-6
d_gene: .
abundance: .
CDR3aa: CASSEEVSRNNSPLHF
CDR3nt: TGTGCCAGCAGTGAAGAAGTCAGCCGAAATAATTCACCCCTCCACTTT

v_gene: TRBV28
j_gene: TRBJ1-2
d_gene: TRBD1
abundance: many
CDR3aa: CASSFSSGQGRGNYGYTF
CDR3nt: TGTGCCAGCAGTTTTAGCTCGGGACAGGGAAGGGGTAACTATGGCTACACCTTC

v_gene: TRBV9
j_gene: TRBJ2-5
d_gene: .
abundance: many
CDR3aa: CASSVGERGGSGETQYF
CDR3nt: TGTGCCAGCAGCGTAGGCGAACGGGGCGGATCCGGAGAGACCCAGTACTTC

v_gene: TRBV30
j_gene: TRBJ2-7
d_gene: TRBD2
abundance: many
CDR3aa: CAWSQLAGMREQYF
CDR3nt: TGTGCCTGGAGTCAGCTAGCGGGGATGCGCGAGCAGTACTTC

v_gene: TRBV5-1
j_gene: TRBJ2-1
d_gene: .
abundance: many
CDR3aa: CASSLPMAVANEQFF
CDR3nt: TGCGCCAGCAGCTTGCCCATGGCCGTTGCCAATGAGCAGTTCTTC

v_gene: TRBV2
j_gene: TRBJ1-2
d_gene: TRBD1
abundance: many
CDR3aa: CASSPIQGTYGYTF
CDR3nt: TGTGCCAGCAGTCCAATACAGGGGACCTATGGCTACACCTTC

v_gene: TRBV7-2
j_gene: TRBJ2-7
d_gene: TRBD1
abundance: .
CDR3aa: CASSLVLGQDTHRYYEQYF
CDR3nt: TGTGCCAGCAGCTTAGTGCTGGGACAGGACACTCACCGGTACTACGAGCAGTACTTC

v_gene: TRBV11-1
j_gene: TRBJ2-3
d_gene: TRBD2
abundance: many
CDR3aa: CASSFDLAGGYKYF
CDR3nt: TGTGCCAGCAGCTTTGACCTAGCGGGAGGGTACAAGTATTTT

v_gene: TRBV2
j_gene: TRBJ2-5
d_gene: TRBD2
abundance: many
CDR3aa: CASSGGLVETQYF
CDR3nt: TGTGCCAGCAGTGGGGGACTAGTGGAGACCCAGTACTTC

v_gene: TRBV3-1
j_gene: TRBJ1-5
d_gene: .
abundance: many
CDR3aa: CASSQDLGRSNQPQHF
CDR3nt: TGTGCCAGCAGCCAAGATCTTGGCCGATCTAATCAGCCCCAGCATTTT

v_gene: TRBV11-2
j_gene: TRBJ2-1
d_gene: TRBD2
abundance: many
CDR3aa: CASSLMSGSSYNEQFF
CDR3nt: TGTGCCAGCAGTCTAATGAGCGGGAGCTCCTACAATGAGCAGTTCTTC

v_gene: TRBV5-1
j_gene: TRBJ2-1
d_gene: TRBD1
abundance: .
CDR3aa: CASSRQGENEQFF
CDR3nt: TGCGCCAGCAGCCGACAGGGGGAGAATGAGCAGTTCTTC

v_gene: TRBV2
j_gene: TRBJ2-2
d_gene: .
abundance: many
CDR3aa: CASSRTGNTGELFF
CDR3nt: TGTGCCAGCAGTAGAACAGGGAACACCGGGGAGCTGTTTTTT

v_gene: TRBV6-2/TRBV6-3
j_gene: TRBJ2-2
d_gene: TRBD2
abundance: .
CDR3aa: CASSQGTSGRVPGELFF
CDR3nt: TGTGCCAGCAGCCAAGGGACTAGCGGGAGGGTTCCCGGGGAGCTGTTTTTT

v_gene: TRBV2
j_gene: TRBJ1-1
d_gene: .
abundance: many
CDR3aa: CASSHSLTSVPSMNTEAFF
CDR3nt: TGTGCCAGCAGTCACTCCTTGACCTCCGTCCCCTCAATGAACACTGAAGCTTTCTTT

v_gene: TRBV28
j_gene: TRBJ2-7
d_gene: .
abundance: many
CDR3aa: CASSLSSGGDTEQYF
CDR3nt: TGTGCCAGCAGTTTATCCTCAGGGGGGGACACAGAGCAGTACTTC

v_gene: TRBV5-1
j_gene: TRBJ2-1
d_gene: .
abundance: few
CDR3aa: CASSSRDSIGDEQFF
CDR3nt: TGCGCCAGCAGCAGCCGGGACTCCATCGGCGATGAGCAGTTCTTC

v_gene: TRBV28
j_gene: TRBJ1-5
d_gene: TRBD1
abundance: many
CDR3aa: CASSLMTGGKPQHF
CDR3nt: TGTGCCAGCAGTTTAATGACAGGGGGCAAGCCCCAGCATTTT

v_gene: TRBV6-1
j_gene: TRBJ2-1
d_gene: .
abundance: many
CDR3aa: CASSHDRYTYNEQFF
CDR3nt: TGTGCCAGCAGTCACGACAGGTACACCTACAATGAGCAGTTCTTC

v_gene: TRBV27
j_gene: TRBJ2-7
d_gene: .
abundance: .
CDR3aa: CASSYSQQNELYF
CDR3nt: TGTGCCAGCAGTTACTCCCAACAGAACGAGCTGTACTTC